These T cell receptor beta chains were read from a single sample in a study of shared clonotypes between healthy human individuals. Using immunoSEQ multiplex PCR, the repertoire was profiled, and TCRdb retains in-frame clones only, with some absent. The repertoire has some 2,100,000 clones, 85% to 95% of them found once; the top ten carry around 1.7%. Source material: naive CD8+ T cells from PBMCs. These receptors were obtained from a man between 18 and 29 years old in good health. Some clones in this sample may be carry-over from other donors' samples. Each CDR3 is given with its conserved first and last residue. The D gene is left open where the match is weak. Size is stated for part of the rows, as once, few or many counts, or as a class when the clone is expanded.

clone size	D gene	J gene	V gene	CDR3 protein	CDR3 DNA
NA	TRBD2	TRBJ2-5	TRBV15	CATSRPPPRGGETQYF	TGTGCCACCAGCAGACCGCCGCCCCGGGGGGGAGAGACCCAGTACTTC
NA	NA	TRBJ2-7	TRBV13	CASRPPGGVSYEQYF	TGTGCCAGCAGACCCCCCGGGGGAGTCTCCTACGAGCAGTACTTC
NA	TRBD2	TRBJ2-2	TRBV10-1	CASRRASGVGDANTGELFF	TGCGCCAGCCGTAGGGCTAGCGGGGTCGGAGACGCGAACACCGGGGAGCTGTTTTTT
once	TRBD1	TRBJ2-7	TRBV27	CASSPPPDRGTYEQYF	TGTGCCAGCAGCCCCCCCCCGGACAGGGGGACCTACGAGCAGTACTTC
NA	NA	TRBJ2-5	TRBV10-1	CASSERSGSQETQYF	TGCGCCAGCAGTGAGAGGTCTGGGAGCCAAGAGACCCAGTACTTC
once	NA	TRBJ2-3	TRBV18	CASSPDRGRADTQYF	TGTGCCAGCTCACCCGACCGGGGCCGAGCAGATACGCAGTATTTT
once	TRBD2	TRBJ2-1	TRBV27	CASSFERGTAYNEQFF	TGTGCCAGCAGTTTTGAGCGGGGGACCGCTTACAATGAGCAGTTCTTC
once	TRBD2	TRBJ2-3	TRBV9	CASSGTYGTSSDTQYF	TGTGCCAGCAGCGGGACCTACGGGACTAGTTCGGATACGCAGTATTTT
NA	NA	TRBJ2-7	TRBV27	CASSLEWGTLYEQYF	TGTGCCAGCAGTTTAGAATGGGGAACCCTCTACGAGCAGTACTTC
NA	TRBD1	TRBJ2-7	TRBV14	CASSQAGQEYEQYF	TGTGCCAGCAGCCAAGCGGGACAGGAGTACGAGCAGTACTTC